This T cell receptor beta chain was observed in a study of T cells in Graves' hyperthyroidism and ophthalmopathy. RNA transcripts gave rise to amplified TCR beta CDR3 regions. First-round RT-PCR with HTBI primers amplified the TCR CDR3 region. TCRdb redid the calling of the multiplex PCR reads with MiXCR, one entry per CDR3 protein. The table has 640,000 or so distinct CDR3 sequences, 14% to 15% seen once. CDR3 length: 16 amino acids. The germline V and J ends were trimmed by 0 bases and 5 bases, with 16 bases remaining between them. The sequencing input was blood. The rearrangement joins TRBV12-3 or TRBV12-4 to TRBJ1-1; TRBD1 is a possible D gene (5 bases). The sequence derives from a woman in her thirties or forties with Graves' ophthalmopathy. The CDR3 nucleotides read TGTGCCAGCAGTTTAGCGGCATCAGGGTCTGGTACTGAAGCTTTCTTT. Amino acid sequence: CASSLAASGSGTEAFF.